This T cell receptor beta chain stems from a study of vaccination and CD4 T cells after COVID-19. The overall study: Typically, post-vaccine samples were obtained a median about 70 days after dose two, within a range of 14 to 241. The study, taken as a whole, reports: The cohort comprised relatively few convalescent patients, and no early post-infection timepoints were analyzed.

Germline V lookup: CDR1 LNHDA, CDR2 SQIVND (reference sequence). The CDR3 is 17 amino acids. V dropped 0 bases and J dropped 10 bases, with 19 bases sitting between them. Treatment reported: 10-day PBMC culture with coronavirus spike peptide pools or control peptides (ViraFEST assay). ViraFEST grew antigen-specific T cells using peptide pools, then sequenced TCRs. PBMC cultures, at 1.5 million to 2.5 million cells per well, received 7.5 to 10 IU/ml IL-2 and about 10 ug/ml peptide pools. Oncomine TCR Beta short-read sequencing was applied to DNA from cultured CD4+ T cells. In TCRdb, the PCR reads were re-called with MiXCR into one record per CDR3 protein. The table lists about 14,000 distinct CDR3 sequences, 40% to 65% of them singletons, with more than 9% in the top ten. As to this clonotype: The antigen is unknown.

Specimen: CD4+ T cells from blood, cultured in vitro. The sequence was collected from a human donor who had recovered from COVID-19. The chain recombines TRBV19 with TRBJ1-6; maybe TRBD1 (5 bases). The CDR3 DNA is TGTGCCAGTAGTATAGACGCGGCCGGGACTCCCAGCTCACCCCTCCACTTT. Protein: CASSIDAAGTPSSPLHF.